Listed here are 3 T cell receptor beta chains from one sample, sequenced in a study of T-cell memory formation after mild COVID-19. TCRdb independently ran MiXCR on the 5' RACE reads; one entry per CDR3 protein. Of 550,000 to 700,000 distinct CDR3 sequences in the sample, 15% to 20% were seen once. Sequenced: PBMCs or a T cell subset sorted from them (not recorded which). Receptors originate from an adult woman who had mild COVID-19 (a few samples of this study predate the infection). Cell type and time point are not known.

This clonotype was counted only a few times. The rearrangement links TRBV6-1 to TRBJ2-7; D may be TRBD2 (6 bases). CDR3 length: 15 residues. Germline-derived CDR1 and CDR2 are MNHNS and SASEGT. V was pared by 2 bases and J by 4 bases, with 15 bases between. The CDR3 here is CASSEQGGWPYEQYF. The CDR3 DNA reads TGTGCCAGCAGTGAACAAGGAGGGTGGCCTTACGAGCAGTACTTC.

The chain links TRBV19 to TRBJ2-7; 8 bases map to TRBD1. The ends lost 8 bases at V and 5 bases at J; junction bases unmatched: 5. The CDR3 runs 12 residues. The V gene's germline CDR1 is LNHDA and CDR2 SQIVND (reference sequence). The CDR3 loop reads CASGQGRDEQYF. DNA for the CDR3: TGTGCCAGTGGACAGGGTCGGGACGAGCAGTACTTC.

J is TRBJ1-6 and V is TRBV29-1; 7 bases are a match to TRBD1. V shed 7 bases, J shed 2 bases, and the junction held 8 bases outside the gene matches. The CDR3 length is 15 residues. Germline V gives CDR1 SQVTM, CDR2 ANQGSEA. CDR3 amino acids: CSARTGDAYNSPLHF. As DNA, the CDR3 is TGCAGCGCCAGGACAGGAGACGCCTATAATTCACCCCTCCACTTT.